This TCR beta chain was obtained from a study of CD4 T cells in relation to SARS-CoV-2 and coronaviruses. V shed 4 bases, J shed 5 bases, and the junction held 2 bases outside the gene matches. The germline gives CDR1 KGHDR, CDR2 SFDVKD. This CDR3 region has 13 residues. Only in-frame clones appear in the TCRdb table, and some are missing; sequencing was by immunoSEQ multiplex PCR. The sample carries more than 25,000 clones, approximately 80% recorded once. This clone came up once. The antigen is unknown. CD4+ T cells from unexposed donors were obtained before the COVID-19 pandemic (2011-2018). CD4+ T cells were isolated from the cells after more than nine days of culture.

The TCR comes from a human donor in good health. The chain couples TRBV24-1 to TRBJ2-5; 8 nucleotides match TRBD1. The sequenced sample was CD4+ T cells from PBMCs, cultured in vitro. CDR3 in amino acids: CATSETGEETQYF. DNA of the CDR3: TGTGCCACCAGTGAGACAGGGGAGGAGACCCAGTACTTC.